Following are 6 T cell receptor beta chains from one sample sequenced in a study of T cell changes during pregnancy in multiple sclerosis (dated by TCRdb to about 2019). Library generation was performed with the immunoSEQ multiplex PCR assay. The clones in this table, taken by TCRdb from immuneACCESS, are in-frame only. Not every clone is retained; where verified, under half of the shortfall comes from an unresolved V gene, and the cause of the rest is unknown. The sample yields tens of thousands of clones; about 92% were counted once. 0.2% to 0.25% of the sample lies in the top ten. Sequenced material: CD4+ T cells from peripheral blood mononuclear cells, taken before pregnancy. The receptors shown here come from a female donor with multiple sclerosis, enrolled in a pregnancy study.

The chain couples TRBV20-1 to TRBJ1-1; D call uncertain. Between the trimmed V and J ends, which lost 5 bases and 6 bases, there was a span of 10 bases. Germline V lookup: CDR1 DFQATT, CDR2 SNEGSKA (reference sequence). The CDR3 loop spans 11 amino acids. CDR3 bases: TGCAGTGCTGGTAGACTTGCTGAAGCTTTCTTT. It codes for CSAGRLAEAFF.

The chain couples TRBV5-1 to TRBJ1-3; a possible D gene is TRBD1 (5 bases). CDR1 and CDR2 from the germline V gene are SGHRS and YFSETQ. This CDR3 comprises 15 residues. The germline V and J ends were trimmed by 1 base and 3 bases, with 11 bases remaining between them. The CDR3 sequence: CASSLSQGGGNTIYF. The CDR3 DNA is TGCGCCAGCAGCTTGTCCCAGGGAGGTGGAAACACCATATATTTT. Full variable domain (missing parts from reference TRBV5-1 and TRBJ1-3): KAGVTQTPRYLIKTRGQQVTLSCSPISGHRSVSWYQQTPGQGLQFLFEYFSETQRNKGNFPGRFSGRQFSNSRSEMNVSTLELGDSALYLCASSLSQGGGNTIYFGEGSWLTVV.

The chain carries TRBV25-1 and TRBJ1-4; a weak D match, TRBD1 (6 bases). Trimming pared 7 bases from V and 5 bases from J, leaving 17 bases between. There are 15 residues in the CDR3. Germline V lookup: CDR1 MGHDK, CDR2 SYGVNS. Here the CDR3 reads CASTRSGGYNEKLFF. The CDR3 bases are TGTGCCAGCACCCGGTCGGGGGGCTACAATGAAAAACTGTTTTTT.

The chain recombines TRBV9 with TRBJ1-1, with 7 bases that match TRBD1. The CDR3 length is 13 residues. Germline V gene data show CDR1 as SGDLS and CDR2 as YYNGEE. Trimming cost V 5 bases and J 5 bases; bases outside gene matches: 6. The CDR3 DNA sequence: TGTGCCAGCAGTTATCAACAGGGGACTGAAGCTTTCTTT. It specifies CASSYQQGTEAFF.

The rearrangement uses TRBV7-9 and TRBJ2-6; TRBD2 matches at 13 bases. The CDR3 covers 18 residues. V was pared by 5 bases and J by 2 bases, with 6 bases of the junction left unmatched. CDR1 and CDR2 from the germline V gene are SEHNR and FQNEAQ (reference sequence). CDR3 in amino acids: CASSPTSGRAPGANVLTF. The CDR3, as DNA: TGTGCCAGCAGCCCTACTAGCGGGAGGGCCCCTGGGGCCAACGTCCTGACTTTC.

This clone has just one count. This rearrangement joins TRBV27 to TRBJ2-7; a weak D match, TRBD2 (6 bases). V lost 0 bases, J lost 7 bases, and 13 bases lay in between. The CDR3 consists of 14 residues. CDR1 is MNHEY, CDR2 SMNVEV, per germline (reference sequence). This CDR3 reads CASSLSPLAGEQYF. In nucleotides, the CDR3 is TGTGCCAGCAGTTTATCACCGCTGGCGGGAGAGCAGTACTTC.